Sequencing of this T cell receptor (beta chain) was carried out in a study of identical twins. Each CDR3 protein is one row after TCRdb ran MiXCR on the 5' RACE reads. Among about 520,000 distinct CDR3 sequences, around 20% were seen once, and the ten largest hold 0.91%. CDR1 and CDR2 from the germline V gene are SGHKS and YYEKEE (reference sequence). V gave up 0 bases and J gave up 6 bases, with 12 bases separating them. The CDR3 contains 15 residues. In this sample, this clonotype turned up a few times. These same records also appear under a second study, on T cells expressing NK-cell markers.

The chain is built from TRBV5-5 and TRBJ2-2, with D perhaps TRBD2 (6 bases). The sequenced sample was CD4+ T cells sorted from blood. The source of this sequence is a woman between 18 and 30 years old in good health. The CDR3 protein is CASSLGRLVPGELFF. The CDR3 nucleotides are TGTGCCAGCAGCTTGGGGAGACTAGTCCCCGGGGAGCTGTTTTTT.